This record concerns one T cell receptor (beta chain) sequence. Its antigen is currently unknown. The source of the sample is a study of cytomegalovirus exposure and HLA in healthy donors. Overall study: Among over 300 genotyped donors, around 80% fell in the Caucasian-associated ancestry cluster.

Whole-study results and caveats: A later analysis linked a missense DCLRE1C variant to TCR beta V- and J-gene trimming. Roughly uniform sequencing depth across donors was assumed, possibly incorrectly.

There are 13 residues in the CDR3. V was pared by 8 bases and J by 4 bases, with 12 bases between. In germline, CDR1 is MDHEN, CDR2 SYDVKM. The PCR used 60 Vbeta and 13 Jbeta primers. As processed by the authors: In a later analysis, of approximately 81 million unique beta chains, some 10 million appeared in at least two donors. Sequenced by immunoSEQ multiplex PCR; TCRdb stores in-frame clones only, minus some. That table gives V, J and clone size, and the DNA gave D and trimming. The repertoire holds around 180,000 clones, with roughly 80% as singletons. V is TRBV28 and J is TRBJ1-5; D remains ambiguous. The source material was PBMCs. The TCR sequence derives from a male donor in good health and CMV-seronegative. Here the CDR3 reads CASCTPPNQPQHF. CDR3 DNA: TGTGCCAGCTGTACTCCGCCTAATCAGCCCCAGCATTTT.